This TCR beta chain emerged from a study of Ad26.COV2.S vaccination and SARS-CoV-2 variants. About the research overall: Dosing was one shot or two shots 56 days apart. Study-level findings and limits: The study found similar non-spike TCR breadth in vaccine and placebo recipients. An underestimation of total T cell responses may have resulted from the TCR breadth and depth analyses.

With regard to this clone: Its antigen is unidentified.

Treatment in this sample: some 20 received Ad26.COV2.S at low or high dose, single or two shots; a few received placebo; per-sample allocation not given. The samples were gathered on day 63 after the first injection of vaccine or placebo. It was Wuhan-strain SARS-CoV-2 spike that the Ad26 vaccine vector expressed. Libraries were prepared by immunoSEQ multiplex PCR; TCRdb keeps only in-frame clonotypes and omits some of them. The data contain some 300,000 clones, about 85% of them singletons. V was pared by 3 bases and J by 9 bases, with 9 bases between. This CDR3 is 12 amino acids long. Germline V CDR1 and CDR2: MNHNS, SASEGT.

The input for sequencing was peripheral blood, taken in a trial of Ad26.COV2.S vaccine versus placebo. This sequence was found in a person between 18 and 60 years old who received the Ad26.COV2.S COVID-19 vaccine or a placebo. The chain is built from TRBV6-1 and TRBJ1-5; no definite D call. This CDR3 reads CASSDRPLPQHF. DNA for the CDR3: TGTGCCAGCAGTGACCGACCCTTGCCCCAGCATTTT.